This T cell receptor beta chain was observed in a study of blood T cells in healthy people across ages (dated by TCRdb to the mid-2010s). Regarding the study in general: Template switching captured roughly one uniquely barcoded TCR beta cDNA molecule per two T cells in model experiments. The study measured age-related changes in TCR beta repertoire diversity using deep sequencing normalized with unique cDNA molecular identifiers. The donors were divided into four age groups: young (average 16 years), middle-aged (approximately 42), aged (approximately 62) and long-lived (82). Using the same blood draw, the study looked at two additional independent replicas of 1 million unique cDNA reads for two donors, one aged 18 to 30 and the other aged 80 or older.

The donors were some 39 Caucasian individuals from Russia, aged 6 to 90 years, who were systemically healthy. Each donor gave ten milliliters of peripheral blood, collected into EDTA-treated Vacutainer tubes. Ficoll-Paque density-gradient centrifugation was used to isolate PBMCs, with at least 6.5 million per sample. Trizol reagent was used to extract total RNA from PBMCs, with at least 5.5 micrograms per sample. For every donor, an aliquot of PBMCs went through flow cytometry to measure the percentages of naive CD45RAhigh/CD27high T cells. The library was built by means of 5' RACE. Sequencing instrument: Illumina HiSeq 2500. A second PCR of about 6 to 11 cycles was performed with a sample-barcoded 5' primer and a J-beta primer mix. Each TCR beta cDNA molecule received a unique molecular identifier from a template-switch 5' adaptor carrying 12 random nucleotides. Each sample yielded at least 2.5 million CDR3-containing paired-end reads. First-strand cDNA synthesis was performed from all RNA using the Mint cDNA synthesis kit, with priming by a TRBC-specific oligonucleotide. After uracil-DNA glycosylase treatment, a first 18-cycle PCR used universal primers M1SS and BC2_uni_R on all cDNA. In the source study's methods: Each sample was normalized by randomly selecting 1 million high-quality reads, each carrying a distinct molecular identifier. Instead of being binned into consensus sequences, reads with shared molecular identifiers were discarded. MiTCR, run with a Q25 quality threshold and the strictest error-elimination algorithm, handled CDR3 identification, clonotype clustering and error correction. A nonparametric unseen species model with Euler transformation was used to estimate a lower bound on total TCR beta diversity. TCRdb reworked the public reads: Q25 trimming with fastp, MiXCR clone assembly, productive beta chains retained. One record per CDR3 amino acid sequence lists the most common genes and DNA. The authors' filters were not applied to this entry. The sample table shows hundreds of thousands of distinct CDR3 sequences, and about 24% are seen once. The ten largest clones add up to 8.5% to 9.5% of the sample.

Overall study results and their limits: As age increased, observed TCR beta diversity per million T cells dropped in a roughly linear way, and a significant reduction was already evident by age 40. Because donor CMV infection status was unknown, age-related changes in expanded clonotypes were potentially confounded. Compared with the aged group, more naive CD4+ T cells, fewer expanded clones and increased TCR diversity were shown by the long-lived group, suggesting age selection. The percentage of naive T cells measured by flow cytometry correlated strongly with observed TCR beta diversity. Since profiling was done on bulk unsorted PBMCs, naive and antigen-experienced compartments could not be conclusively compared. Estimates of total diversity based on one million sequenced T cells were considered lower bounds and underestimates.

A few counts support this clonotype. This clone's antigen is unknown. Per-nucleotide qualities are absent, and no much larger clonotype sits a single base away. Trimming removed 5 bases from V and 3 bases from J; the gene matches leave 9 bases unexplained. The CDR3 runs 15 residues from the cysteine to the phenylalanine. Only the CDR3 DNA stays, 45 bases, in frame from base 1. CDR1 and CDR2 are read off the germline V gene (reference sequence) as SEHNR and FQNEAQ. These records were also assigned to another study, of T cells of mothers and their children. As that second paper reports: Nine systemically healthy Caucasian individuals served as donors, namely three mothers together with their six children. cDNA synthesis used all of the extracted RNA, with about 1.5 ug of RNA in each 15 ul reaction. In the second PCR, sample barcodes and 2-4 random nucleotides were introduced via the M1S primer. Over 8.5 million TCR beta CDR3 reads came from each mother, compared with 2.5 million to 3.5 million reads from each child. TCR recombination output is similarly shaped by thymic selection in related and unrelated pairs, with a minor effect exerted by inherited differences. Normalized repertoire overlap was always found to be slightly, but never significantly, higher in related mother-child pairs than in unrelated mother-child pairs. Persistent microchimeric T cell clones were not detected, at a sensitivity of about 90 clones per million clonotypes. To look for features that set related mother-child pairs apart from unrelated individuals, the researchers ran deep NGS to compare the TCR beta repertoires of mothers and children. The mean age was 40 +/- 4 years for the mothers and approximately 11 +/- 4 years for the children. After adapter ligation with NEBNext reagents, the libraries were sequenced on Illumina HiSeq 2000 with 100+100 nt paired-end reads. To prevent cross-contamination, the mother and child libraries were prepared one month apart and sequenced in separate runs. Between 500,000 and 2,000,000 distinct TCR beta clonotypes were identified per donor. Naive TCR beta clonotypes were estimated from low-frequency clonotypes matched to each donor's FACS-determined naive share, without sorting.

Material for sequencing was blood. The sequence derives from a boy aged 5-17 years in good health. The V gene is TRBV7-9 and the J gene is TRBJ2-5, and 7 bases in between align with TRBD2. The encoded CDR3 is CASSGPGTKEETQYF. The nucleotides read TGTGCCAGCAGCGGACCCGGGACTAAGGAAGAGACCCAGTACTTC. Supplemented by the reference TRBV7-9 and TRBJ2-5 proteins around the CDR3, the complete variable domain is DTGVSQNPRHKITKRGQNVTFRCDPISEHNRLYWYRQTLGQGPEFLTYFQNEAQLEKSRLLSDRFSAERPKGSFSTLEIQRTEQGDSAMYLCASSGPGTKEETQYFGPGTRLLVL.